Presented here are 28 T cell receptor beta chains from one specimen sequenced in a study of T cell repertoires in cytomegalovirus infection. TCRdb called the reads again in MiXCR, with one record for every CDR3 protein. In the table there are 100,000 to 150,000 distinct CDR3 sequences, less than 9.5% of which are singletons. The material sequenced was PBMCs. These receptors were collected from a human donor in good health (CMV status not recorded). Some clones in this sample may be carry-over from other donors' samples.

Many counts were recorded for this clonotype. The CDR3 bases are TGTGCCAGCAGTCCTGGGACAGGACATAATTCACCCCTCCACTTT. This translates into CASSPGTGHNSPLHF. V usage is TRBV25-1 and J usage is TRBJ1-6, with 8 bases aligning to TRBD1. Trimming removed 5 bases from V and 5 bases from J; junction bases left unmatched: 5. CDR1 MGHDK and CDR2 SYGVNS come from the germline V gene. The CDR3 has 15 amino acids.

This clonotype was seen at least ten times. The chain carries TRBV7-3 and TRBJ2-3, with D unclear. CDR1 and CDR2 (germline): SGHTA, FQGTGA. Trimming cost V 4 bases and J 3 bases, with 11 bases left between them. The CDR3 spans 14 residues. CDR3 DNA sequence: TGTGCCAGCAGCTCCAAGGCGAATACAGATACGCAGTATTTT. This gives the protein CASSSKANTDTQYF. The whole variable domain, remainder taken from reference TRBV7-3 and TRBJ2-3, is GAGVSQTPSNKVTEKGKYVELRCDPISGHTALYWYRQSLGQGPEFLIYFQGTGAADDSGLPNDRFFAVRPEGSVSTLKIQRTERGDSAVYLCASSSKANTDTQYFGPGTRLTVL.

This clonotype was observed a few times. The rearrangement uses TRBV14 and TRBJ2-1; D remains ambiguous. The germline V and J ends were trimmed by 4 bases and 13 bases, with 11 bases remaining between them. Germline CDR1 reads SGHDN; CDR2 reads FVKESK. This CDR3 is built from 11 residues. CDR3 amino acids: CASSPPAQQFF. For the CDR3, the DNA is TGTGCCAGCAGCCCACCCGCCCAACAGTTCTTC.

This clonotype was found many times. The V call is TRBV2, the J call TRBJ2-1, with TRBD2 matching 12 bases. The J segment lost 7 bases and the V segment lost 3 bases, leaving 7 bases of the junction unmatched. This CDR3 is built from 16 residues. Germline values: CDR1 SNHLY, CDR2 FYNNEI. CDR3 sequence: CASSELGLAGENEQFF. CDR3 sequence (DNA): TGTGCCAGCAGTGAGTTGGGACTAGCGGGCGAGAATGAGCAGTTCTTC. Based on the CDR3 plus reference TRBV2 and TRBJ2-1, the full variable domain is EPEVTQTPSHQVTQMGQEVILRCVPISNHLYFYWYRQILGQKVEFLVSFYNNEISEKSEIFDDQFSVERPDGSNFTLKIRSTKLEDSAMYFCASSELGLAGENEQFFGPGTRLTVL.

This clonotype came up a few times. This chain joins TRBV6-5 and TRBJ1-1; no firm D call. The CDR3 spans 16 residues. Germline lookup yields CDR1 MNHEY and CDR2 SVGAGI. Trimming shortened V by 2 bases and J by 0 bases, and 13 bases separated the two germline ends. The CDR3 loop is CASSYLAKGVNTEAFF. CDR3 DNA sequence: TGTGCCAGCAGTTACCTGGCAAAGGGCGTGAACACTGAAGCTTTCTTT.

This clonotype has at least ten counts. The chain has TRBV6-6 and TRBJ1-6; D ambiguous. Between the trimmed V and J ends, which lost 5 bases and 0 bases, there was a span of 14 bases. The CDR3 covers 17 residues. Per germline, CDR1 MNHNY and CDR2 SVGAGI (reference sequence). CDR3 protein: CASSTLDSSSYNSPLHF. CDR3 DNA: TGTGCCAGCAGTACACTCGACTCGAGCTCCTATAATTCACCCCTCCACTTT.

This clonotype was counted ten times or more. The gene calls are TRBV5-5 and TRBJ2-2; D is uncertain. This CDR3 has 15 residues. Trimming left V 1 base short and J 4 bases short, with 11 bases between. CDR1 SGHKS and CDR2 YYEKEE come from the germline V gene (reference sequence). CDR3 in amino acids: CASSLSPRTTGELFF. The CDR3 DNA follows: TGTGCCAGCAGCTTGTCCCCGAGGACCACCGGGGAGCTGTTTTTT.

This clonotype was picked up many times. V gene TRBV29-1 combines with J gene TRBJ2-3; D not resolved. The CDR3 covers 13 residues. Germline CDR1 SQVTM, CDR2 ANQGSEA. Trimming left V 3 bases short and J 2 bases short, with 9 bases between. CDR3: CSVDVAHTDTQYF. In DNA form, the CDR3 reads TGCAGCGTTGATGTGGCCCACACAGATACGCAGTATTTT.

This clonotype was counted only a few times. The gene calls are TRBV7-9 and TRBJ2-7; TRBD2 matches at 8 bases. Unmatched junction bases numbered 9, after V lost 3 bases and J lost 2 bases. Germline V lookup: CDR1 SEHNR, CDR2 FQNEAQ (reference sequence). The CDR3 contains 16 residues. CDR3 nucleotides: TGTGCCAGCAGCTTTTGGGGACTAGTCGACCCCTACGAGCAGTACTTC. As protein: CASSFWGLVDPYEQYF.

This clonotype appeared many times. The V and J genes are TRBV28 and TRBJ1-2; 9 bases match TRBD1. The ends lost 3 bases at V and 2 bases at J; junction bases unmatched: 4. The CDR3 is made up of 15 amino acids. Germline CDR1 and CDR2: MDHEN and SYDVKM. The CDR3 DNA follows: TGTGCCAGCAGTTTGGGGGGACAGGGAAACTATGGCTACACCTTC. Its protein is CASSLGGQGNYGYTF.

This clonotype was detected many times. This sequence joins TRBV7-8 and TRBJ2-3; D is undetermined. Germline CDR1 reads SGHVS; CDR2 reads FQNEAQ. This CDR3 is built from 15 residues. Trimming removed 8 bases at V and 1 base at J, with 16 bases between. CDR3 residues: CASLTSIKGTDTQYF. The CDR3 nucleotides read TGTGCCAGCCTCACTTCGATCAAGGGCACAGATACGCAGTATTTT.

This clonotype was counted many times. The chain is built from TRBV14 and TRBJ2-7, with a possible D match to TRBD1 (6 bases). The CDR3 sequence is 12 residues long. Deletions cut 5 bases from V and 5 bases from J, with 10 bases between. Germline V CDR1 and CDR2: SGHDN, FVKESK. CDR3 in DNA: TGTGCCAGCAGCACAGGGTTCCACGAGCAGTACTTC. Its protein product is CASSTGFHEQYF.

This clonotype was seen ten or more times. This rearrangement joins TRBV24-1 to TRBJ2-1; 8 bases match TRBD1. The V gene end was trimmed by 4 bases and the J gene end by 1 base; junction bases not matched to a gene: 5. The CDR3 has 16 residues. The germline CDR1 and CDR2 sequences are KGHDR and SFDVKD. The chain's CDR3 is CATSDPRTGSYNEQFF. CDR3 DNA sequence: TGTGCCACCAGTGACCCGAGGACAGGGTCCTACAATGAGCAGTTCTTC.

This clonotype was counted a few times. V and J are TRBV6-5 and TRBJ1-5; a possible D gene is TRBD1 (5 bases). This CDR3 is built from 15 residues. Germline-derived CDR1 and CDR2 are MNHEY and SVGAGI. With 4 bases removed from V and 5 bases from J, the gap between germline ends came to 15 bases. The CDR3 reads CASSSLQGGDQPQHF. DNA for the CDR3: TGTGCCAGCAGTTCCCTCCAGGGAGGGGATCAGCCCCAGCATTTT.

This clonotype was counted ten times or more. This chain uses TRBV6-5 with TRBJ2-3, with 7 bases matching TRBD1. J lost 2 bases, V lost 1 base, and 6 bases had no gene match. The CDR3 is 16 residues long. CDR1 and CDR2 from the germline V gene are MNHEY and SVGAGI. The CDR3 reads CASSYYPDRATDTQYF. The CDR3 DNA is TGTGCCAGCAGTTACTATCCAGACAGGGCCACAGATACGCAGTATTTT.

The sample holds many counts of this clonotype. This rearrangement joins TRBV7-2 to TRBJ1-6; D unresolved. The germline CDR1 and CDR2 sequences are SGHTA and FQGNSA. V lost 1 base and J lost 12, with 10 bases in between. The CDR3 is 13 amino acids. CDR3 bases: TGTGCCAGCAGCTTAGAGGCCCAGAAACCCCTCCACTTT. It encodes CASSLEAQKPLHF.

This chain uses TRBV9 with TRBJ1-2, with TRBD1 matching 9 bases. Germline-derived CDR1 and CDR2 are SGDLS and YYNGEE. J lost 4 bases, V lost 5 bases, and 6 bases had no gene match. The CDR3 contains 14 residues. CDR3 DNA: TGTGCCAGCAGAGCCGGGACAGGGTCCTATGGCTACACCTTC. The encoded protein is CASRAGTGSYGYTF.

There are a few counts of this clonotype. The V and J genes are TRBV2 and TRBJ1-1, with 8 bases identical to TRBD1. The germline gives CDR1 SNHLY, CDR2 FYNNEI. The J segment lost 3 bases and the V segment lost 6 bases, leaving 18 bases of the junction unmatched. This CDR3 is built from 18 residues. CDR3 nucleotide sequence: TGTGCCAGCAGATCCGGACAGGGCTTCGCTAATCGGGACACTGAAGCTTTCTTT. Its translation: CASRSGQGFANRDTEAFF.

V gene TRBV5-6 combines with J gene TRBJ1-1; D is possibly TRBD1 (5 bases). V was trimmed by 4 bases and J by 4 bases, leaving 20 bases between them. This CDR3 is 16 amino acids long. Germline V CDR1 and CDR2: SGHDT, YYEEEE. The DNA of the CDR3 is TGTGCCAGCAGCCCTAGCACCGGCCTGAGGGGCACTGAAGCTTTCTTT. Translation gives CASSPSTGLRGTEAFF.

The V and J genes are TRBV29-1 and TRBJ2-3; D unclear. Trimming removed 3 bases from V and 4 bases from J, with 11 bases in between. The germline V gene has CDR1 SQVTM and CDR2 ANQGSEA. CDR3 length: 13 residues. This chain's CDR3 is CSVDEVVADTQYF. Here the CDR3 DNA reads TGCAGCGTTGATGAGGTTGTGGCAGATACGCAGTATTTT.

Many counts were recorded for this clonotype. The V and J genes are TRBV18 and TRBJ2-7; 8 positions agree with TRBD1. The germline gives CDR1 KGHSH, CDR2 LQKENI. Trimming took 0 bases from V and 7 from J; bases not matched to a gene: 8. The CDR3 spans 15 residues. The DNA for the CDR3 is TGTGCCAGCTCACCACCGACGCAGGGGGCGAGAGAGCAGTACTTC. It translates to CASSPPTQGAREQYF.

This clonotype was seen many times. The genes are TRBV7-2 and TRBJ2-1; 10 bases line up with TRBD2. This CDR3 is built from 17 residues. V shed 2 bases, J shed 6 bases, and the junction held 10 bases outside the gene matches. CDR1 SGHTA and CDR2 FQGNSA come from the germline V gene. The CDR3 region has the DNA TGTGCCAGCAGCTTAAGGTCCCTAGCGGGGGCGCGCAATGAGCAGTTCTTC. It encodes CASSLRSLAGARNEQFF.

This clonotype was seen at least ten times. The chain employs TRBV6-2 or TRBV6-3 and TRBJ2-5; 8 bases agree with TRBD1. Germline-derived CDR1 and CDR2 are MNHEY and SVGEGT. There are 16 residues in the CDR3. The V gene end was trimmed by 2 bases and the J gene end by 5 bases; junction bases not matched to a gene: 10. The CDR3 loop reads CASSYGQGFVWETQYF. The CDR3 coding sequence is TGTGCCAGCAGTTACGGACAGGGTTTCGTATGGGAGACCCAGTACTTC.

This clonotype occurred many times. The chain has TRBV5-1 and TRBJ1-2, with D possibly TRBD1 on 6 matching bases. Per the germline V gene, CDR1 is SGHRS and CDR2 is YFSETQ. The CDR3 spans 14 residues. V lost 1 base and J 8 bases, leaving 15 bases between the germline ends. The CDR3 DNA sequence: TGCGCCAGCAGCTTGATGGTACCCCAGGGGGGCTACACCTTC. It specifies CASSLMVPQGGYTF.

The sample holds many counts of this clonotype. The chain has TRBV27 and TRBJ2-5; D possibly uses TRBD1 or TRBD2 (5 bases each). Trimming took off 1 base at V and 3 bases at J, with 12 bases between the two ends. Germline assignment: CDR1 MNHEY and CDR2 SMNVEV (reference sequence). The CDR3 covers 15 residues. Here the CDR3 DNA reads TGTGCCAGCAGTTTATATAGGGACGCAAAAGAGACCCAGTACTTC. Its translation is CASSLYRDAKETQYF.

This sequence joins TRBV2 and TRBJ2-7; 10 bases line up with TRBD1. The junction had 4 bases not matched to a gene; V was cut back by 4 bases and J by 1 base. CDR1 and CDR2 from the germline V gene are SNHLY and FYNNEI. The CDR3 extends over 15 amino acids. This CDR3 reads CASSGQGARSYEQYF. In nucleotides, the CDR3 is TGTGCCAGCAGTGGACAGGGGGCCCGATCCTACGAGCAGTACTTC.

This clonotype was detected many times. This sequence joins TRBV2 and TRBJ1-1; D unresolved. The V end was cut by 6 bases, the J end by 1 base, with 9 bases between. The CDR3 runs to 13 residues. Germline assignment: CDR1 SNHLY and CDR2 FYNNEI. The CDR3 DNA sequence: TGTGCCAGCAGCGAGCCCGCGAACACTGAAGCTTTCTTT. Protein product: CASSEPANTEAFF.

This clonotype was observed at least ten times. J is TRBJ2-3 and V is TRBV7-2; 8 bases match TRBD1. There are 15 residues in the CDR3. The ends lost 4 bases at V and 4 bases at J; junction bases unmatched: 7. The V gene's germline CDR1 is SGHTA and CDR2 FQGNSA. The DNA for the CDR3 is TGTGCCAGCAGCTCCCGACAGGGGCTCGCAGATACGCAGTATTTT. Its translation is CASSSRQGLADTQYF.